This T cell receptor beta chain was recovered during a study of human T cells and chemical hapten exposure. Study-level background: Patients received weekly diphenylcyclopropenone doses to the scalp throughout the roughly 23-week study. Findings and limits, study-wide: Donor immune responses may differ from healthy people's, since all donors had alopecia.

Time point specified: pre-sensitization, week 0. This sample's treatment: therapeutic diphenylcyclopropenone sensitization with weekly scalp DPC. People who gave samples had alopecia, were 18 to 70 years old, and were suitable for DPC. V was cut by 3 bases and J by 2 bases, with 12 bases left in between. Germline loops: CDR1 ENHRY, CDR2 SYGVKD. CDR3 length: 15 amino acids. This clonotype was picked up many times. Its specificity is not known. Each CDR3 protein gets one entry after TCRdb re-called the RACE reads with MiXCR. The sample holds around 380,000 distinct CDR3 sequences, 4.5% to 5.5% seen once. The chain recombines TRBV10-3 with TRBJ2-3, with a possible D match to TRBD2 (5 bases). The sequencing here drew on whole blood, taken in connection with sensitization to the hapten diphenylcyclopropenone (DPC). This clonotype was sampled from a woman aged 18-29 years with alopecia areata. Some clones in this sample may be carry-over from other donors' samples. The CDR3 nucleotides read TGTGCCATCAGTGAACCCGGACTCGCCACAGATACGCAGTATTTT. Translated: CAISEPGLATDTQYF.